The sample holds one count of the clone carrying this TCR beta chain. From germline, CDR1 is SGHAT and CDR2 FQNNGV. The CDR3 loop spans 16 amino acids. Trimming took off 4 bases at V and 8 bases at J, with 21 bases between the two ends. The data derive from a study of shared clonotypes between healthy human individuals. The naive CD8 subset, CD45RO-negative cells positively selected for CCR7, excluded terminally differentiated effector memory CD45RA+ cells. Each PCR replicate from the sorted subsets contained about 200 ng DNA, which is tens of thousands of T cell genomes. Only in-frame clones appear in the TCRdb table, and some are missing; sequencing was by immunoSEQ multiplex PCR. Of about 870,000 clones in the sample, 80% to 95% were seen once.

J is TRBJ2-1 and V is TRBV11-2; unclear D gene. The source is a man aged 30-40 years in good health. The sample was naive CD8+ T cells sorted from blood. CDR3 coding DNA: TGTGCCAGCAGCTCCTATACTATTCCCCCTTCCCATGAGCAGTTCTTC. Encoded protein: CASSSYTIPPSHEQFF.